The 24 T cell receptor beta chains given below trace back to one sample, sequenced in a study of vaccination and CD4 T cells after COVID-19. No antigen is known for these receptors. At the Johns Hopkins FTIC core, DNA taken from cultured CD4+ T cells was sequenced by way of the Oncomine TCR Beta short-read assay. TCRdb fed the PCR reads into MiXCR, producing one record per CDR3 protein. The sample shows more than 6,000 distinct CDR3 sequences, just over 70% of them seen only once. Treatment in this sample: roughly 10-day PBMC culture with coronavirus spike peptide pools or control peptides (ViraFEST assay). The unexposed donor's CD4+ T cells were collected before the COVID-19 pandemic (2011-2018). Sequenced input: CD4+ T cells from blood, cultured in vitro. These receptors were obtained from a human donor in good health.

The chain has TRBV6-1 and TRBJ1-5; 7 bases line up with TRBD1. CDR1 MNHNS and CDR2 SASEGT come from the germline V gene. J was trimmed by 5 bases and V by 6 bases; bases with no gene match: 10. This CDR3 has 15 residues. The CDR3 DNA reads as TGTGCCAGCAGCGGCAGGGGGGGGGGTCATCAGCCCCAGCATTTT. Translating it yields CASSGRGGGHQPQHF.

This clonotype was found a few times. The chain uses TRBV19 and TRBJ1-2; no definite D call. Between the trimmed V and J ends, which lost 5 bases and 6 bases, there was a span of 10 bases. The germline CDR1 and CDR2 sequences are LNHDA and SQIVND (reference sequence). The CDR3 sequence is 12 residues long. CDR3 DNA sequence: TGTGCCAGTAGTTTCCCGACCAATGGCTACACCTTC. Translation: CASSFPTNGYTF.

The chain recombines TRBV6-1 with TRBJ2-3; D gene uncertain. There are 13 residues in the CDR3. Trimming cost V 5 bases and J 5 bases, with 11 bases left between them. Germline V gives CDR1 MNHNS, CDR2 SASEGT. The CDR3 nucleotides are TGTGCCAGCAGTCGACCCTTAAGAGATACGCAGTATTTT. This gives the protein CASSRPLRDTQYF.

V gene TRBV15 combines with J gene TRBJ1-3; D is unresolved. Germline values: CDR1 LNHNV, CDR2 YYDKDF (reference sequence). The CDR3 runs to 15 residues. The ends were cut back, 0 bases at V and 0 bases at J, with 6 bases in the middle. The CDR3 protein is CATSRDPHSGNTIYF. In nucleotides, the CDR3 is TGTGCCACCAGCAGAGATCCACACTCTGGAAACACCATATATTTT.

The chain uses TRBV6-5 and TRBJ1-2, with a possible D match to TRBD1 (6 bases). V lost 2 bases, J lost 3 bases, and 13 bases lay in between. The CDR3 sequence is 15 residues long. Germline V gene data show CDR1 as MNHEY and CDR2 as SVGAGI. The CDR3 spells CASSYGAGAYYGYTF. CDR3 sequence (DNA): TGTGCCAGCAGTTACGGGGCAGGGGCCTACTATGGCTACACCTTC.

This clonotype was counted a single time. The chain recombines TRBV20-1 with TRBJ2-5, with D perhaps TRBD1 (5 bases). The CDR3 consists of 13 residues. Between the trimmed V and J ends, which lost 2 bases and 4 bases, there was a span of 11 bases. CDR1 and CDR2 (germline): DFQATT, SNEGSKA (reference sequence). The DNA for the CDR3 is TGCAGTGCTAGAAGAAGGGGTGGAGAGACCCAGTACTTC. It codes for CSARRRGGETQYF.

The DNA of the CDR3 is TGCAGTGCCCCCAAAGCGGGAATAGCCAAAAACATTCAGTACTTC. This encodes CSAPKAGIAKNIQYF. The chain joins TRBV20-1 to TRBJ2-4; 7 nucleotides align to TRBD2. The CDR3 covers 15 residues. The germline V gene has CDR1 DFQATT and CDR2 SNEGSKA (reference sequence). The junction had 8 bases not matched to a gene; V was cut back by 6 bases and J by 0 bases.

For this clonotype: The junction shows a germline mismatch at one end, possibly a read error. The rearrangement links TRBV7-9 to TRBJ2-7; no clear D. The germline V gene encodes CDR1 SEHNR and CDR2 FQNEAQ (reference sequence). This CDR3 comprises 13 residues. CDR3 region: CASKGSLSYGQYF. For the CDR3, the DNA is TGTGCCAGCAAAGGCAGTCTTTCCTACGGGCAGTACTTC.

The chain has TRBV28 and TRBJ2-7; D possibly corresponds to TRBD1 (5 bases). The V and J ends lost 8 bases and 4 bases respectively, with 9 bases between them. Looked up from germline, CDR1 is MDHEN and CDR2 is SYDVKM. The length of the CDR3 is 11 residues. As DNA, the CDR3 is TGTGCCAGCGCAGGGAAGTACGAGCAGTACTTC. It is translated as CASAGKYEQYF. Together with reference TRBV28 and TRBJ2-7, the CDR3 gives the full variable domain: DVKVTQSSRYLVKRTGEKVFLECVQDMDHENMFWYRQDPGLGLRLIYFSYDVKMKEKGDIPEGYSVSREKKERFSLILESASTNQTSMYLCASAGKYEQYFGPGTRLTVT.

The CDR3 region has the DNA TGTGCCAGCAGCCCGGACAGTTCTAACTATGGCTACACCTTC. Amino acids: CASSPDSSNYGYTF. The chain links TRBV7-6 to TRBJ1-2; TRBD1 might be the D (6 bases). The V gene lost 5 bases and the J gene lost 0 bases, with 10 bases spanning the gap. This CDR3 comprises 14 residues. CDR1 is SGHVS, CDR2 FNYEAQ, per germline.

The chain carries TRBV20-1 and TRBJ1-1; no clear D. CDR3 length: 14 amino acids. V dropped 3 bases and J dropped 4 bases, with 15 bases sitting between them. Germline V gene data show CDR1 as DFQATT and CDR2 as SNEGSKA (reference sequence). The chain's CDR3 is CSASIVSSTTEAFF. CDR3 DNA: TGCAGTGCTAGTATCGTATCGTCGACCACTGAAGCTTTCTTT.

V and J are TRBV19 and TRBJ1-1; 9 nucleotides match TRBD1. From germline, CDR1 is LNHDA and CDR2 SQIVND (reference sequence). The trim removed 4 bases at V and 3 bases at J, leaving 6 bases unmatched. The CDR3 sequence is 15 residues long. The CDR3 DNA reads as TGTGCCAGTAGTAAGGCGGGACAGGGTTACACTGAAGCTTTCTTT. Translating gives CASSKAGQGYTEAFF.

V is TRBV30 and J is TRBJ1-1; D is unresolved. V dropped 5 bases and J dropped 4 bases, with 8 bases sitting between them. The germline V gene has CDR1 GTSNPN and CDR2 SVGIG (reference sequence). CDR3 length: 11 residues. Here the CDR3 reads CAWGSTTEAFF. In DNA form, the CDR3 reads TGTGCCTGGGGGAGTACCACTGAAGCTTTCTTT.

DNA for the CDR3: TGTGCCAGCAGTGACGGGGGATGGAGTCAGCCCCAGCATTTT. It codes for CASSDGGWSQPQHF. The chain is built from TRBV6-1 and TRBJ1-5, with a possible D match to TRBD1 (5 bases). The CDR3 sequence is 14 residues long. CDR1 and CDR2 from the germline V gene are MNHNS and SASEGT. Trimming stripped 3 bases from V and 6 bases from J, with 12 bases between.

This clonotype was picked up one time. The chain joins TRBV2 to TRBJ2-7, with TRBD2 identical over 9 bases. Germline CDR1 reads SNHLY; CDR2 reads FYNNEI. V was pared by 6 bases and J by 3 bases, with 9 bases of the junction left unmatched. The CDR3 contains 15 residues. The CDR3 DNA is TGTGCCAGCAGAACGGTAGCGGGGGCCCGCTACGAGCAGTACTTC. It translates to CASRTVAGARYEQYF.

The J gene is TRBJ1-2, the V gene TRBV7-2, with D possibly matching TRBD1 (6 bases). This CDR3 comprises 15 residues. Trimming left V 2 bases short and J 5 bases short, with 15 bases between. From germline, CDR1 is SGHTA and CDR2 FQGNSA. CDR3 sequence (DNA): TGTGCCAGCAGCTTACACGAGGGGGTGAGGTATGGCTACACCTTC. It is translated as CASSLHEGVRYGYTF.

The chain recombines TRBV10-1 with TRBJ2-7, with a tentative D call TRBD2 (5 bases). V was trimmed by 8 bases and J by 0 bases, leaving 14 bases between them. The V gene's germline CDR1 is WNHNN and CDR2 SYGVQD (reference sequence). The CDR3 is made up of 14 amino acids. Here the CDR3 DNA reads TGCGCCAGCCGCCCGGGGATCGGCTCCTACGAGCAGTACTTC. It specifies CASRPGIGSYEQYF.

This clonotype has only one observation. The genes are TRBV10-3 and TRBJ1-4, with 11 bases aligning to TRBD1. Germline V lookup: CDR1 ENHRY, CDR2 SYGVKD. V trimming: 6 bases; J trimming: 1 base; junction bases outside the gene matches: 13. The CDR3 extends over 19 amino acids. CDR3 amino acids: CAIRYGTGGFVGTNEKLFF. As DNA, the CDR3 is TGTGCCATCAGGTACGGGACAGGGGGATTCGTTGGAACTAATGAAAAACTGTTTTTT.

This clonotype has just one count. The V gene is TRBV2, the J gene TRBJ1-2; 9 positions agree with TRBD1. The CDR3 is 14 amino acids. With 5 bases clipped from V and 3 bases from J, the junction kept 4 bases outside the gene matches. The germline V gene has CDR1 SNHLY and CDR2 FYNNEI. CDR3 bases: TGTGCCAGCAGTCACAGGGGGCAGGACTATGGCTACACCTTC. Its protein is CASSHRGQDYGYTF.

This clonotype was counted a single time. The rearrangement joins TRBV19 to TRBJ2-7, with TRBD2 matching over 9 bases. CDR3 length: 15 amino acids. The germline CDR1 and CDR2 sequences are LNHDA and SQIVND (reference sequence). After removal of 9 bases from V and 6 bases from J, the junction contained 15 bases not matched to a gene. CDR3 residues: CASQAGGTSYSEQYF. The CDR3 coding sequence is TGTGCCAGCCAGGCAGGTGGGACTAGCTACAGCGAGCAGTACTTC.

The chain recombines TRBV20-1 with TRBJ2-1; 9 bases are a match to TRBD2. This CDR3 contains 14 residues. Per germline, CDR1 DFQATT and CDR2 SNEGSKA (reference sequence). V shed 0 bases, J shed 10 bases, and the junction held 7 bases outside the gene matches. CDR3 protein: CSARELAGAWEQFF. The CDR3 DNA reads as TGCAGTGCTAGAGAGTTAGCGGGAGCCTGGGAGCAGTTCTTC.

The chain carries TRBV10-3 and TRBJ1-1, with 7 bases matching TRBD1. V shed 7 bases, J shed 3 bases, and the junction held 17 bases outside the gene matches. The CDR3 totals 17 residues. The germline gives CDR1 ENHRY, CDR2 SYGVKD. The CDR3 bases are TGTGCCATCATGGGCAGGGGGGGATTTGGTGAGGACACTGAAGCTTTCTTT. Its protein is CAIMGRGGFGEDTEAFF.

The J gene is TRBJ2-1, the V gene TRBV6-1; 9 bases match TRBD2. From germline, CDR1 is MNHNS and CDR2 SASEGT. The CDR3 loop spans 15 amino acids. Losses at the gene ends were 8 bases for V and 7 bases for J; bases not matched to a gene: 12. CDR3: CASSRGTSYLNEQFF. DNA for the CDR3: TGTGCCAGCTCCCGCGGGACTAGCTATTTGAATGAGCAGTTCTTC.

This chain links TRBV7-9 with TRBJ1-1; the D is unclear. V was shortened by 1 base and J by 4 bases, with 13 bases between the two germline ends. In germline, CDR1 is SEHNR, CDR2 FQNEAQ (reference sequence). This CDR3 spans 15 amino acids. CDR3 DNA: TGTGCCAGCAGCTTAGTTTCGGGGTTTTTCACTGAAGCTTTCTTT. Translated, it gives CASSLVSGFFTEAFF. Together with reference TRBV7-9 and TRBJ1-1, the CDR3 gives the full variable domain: DTGVSQNPRHKITKRGQNVTFRCDPISEHNRLYWYRQTLGQGPEFLTYFQNEAQLEKSRLLSDRFSAERPKGSFSTLEIQRTEQGDSAMYLCASSLVSGFFTEAFFGQGTRLTVV.